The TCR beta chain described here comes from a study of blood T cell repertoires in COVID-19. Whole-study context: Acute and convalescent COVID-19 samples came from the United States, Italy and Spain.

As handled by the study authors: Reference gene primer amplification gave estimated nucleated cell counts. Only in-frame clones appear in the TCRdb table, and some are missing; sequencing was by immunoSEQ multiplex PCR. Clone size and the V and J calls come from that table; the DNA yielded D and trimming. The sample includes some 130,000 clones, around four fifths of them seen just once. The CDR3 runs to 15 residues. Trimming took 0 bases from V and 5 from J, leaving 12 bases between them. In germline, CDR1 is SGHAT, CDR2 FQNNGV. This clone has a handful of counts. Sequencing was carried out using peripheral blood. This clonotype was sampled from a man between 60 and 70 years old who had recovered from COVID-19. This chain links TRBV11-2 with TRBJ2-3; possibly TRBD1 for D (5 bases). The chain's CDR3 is CASSLDLRGGDTQYF. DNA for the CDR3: TGTGCCAGCAGCTTAGATCTAAGGGGTGGAGATACGCAGTATTTT. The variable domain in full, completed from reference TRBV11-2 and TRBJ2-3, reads EAGVAQSPRYKIIEKRQSVAFWCNPISGHATLYWYQQILGQGPKLLIQFQNNGVVDDSQLPKDRFSAERLKGVDSTLKIQPAKLEDSAVYLCASSLDLRGGDTQYFGPGTRLTVL.